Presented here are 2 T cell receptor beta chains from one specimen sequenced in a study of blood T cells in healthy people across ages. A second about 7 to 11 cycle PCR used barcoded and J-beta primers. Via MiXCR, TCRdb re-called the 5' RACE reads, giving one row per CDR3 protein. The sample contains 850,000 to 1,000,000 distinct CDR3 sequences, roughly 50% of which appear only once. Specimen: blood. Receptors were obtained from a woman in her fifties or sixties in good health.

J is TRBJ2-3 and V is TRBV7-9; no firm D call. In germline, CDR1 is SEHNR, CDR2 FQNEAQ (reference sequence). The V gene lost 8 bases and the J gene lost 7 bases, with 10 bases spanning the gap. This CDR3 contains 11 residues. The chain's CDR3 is CASGPPNTQYF. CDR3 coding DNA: TGTGCCAGCGGGCCCCCCAATACGCAGTATTTT.

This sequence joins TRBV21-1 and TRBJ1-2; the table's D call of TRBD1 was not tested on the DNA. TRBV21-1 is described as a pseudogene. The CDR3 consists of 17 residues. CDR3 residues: CASSIQDRPTMRYGYTF. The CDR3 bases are TGTGCCAGCAGCATTCAGGACAGGCCTACCATGAGATATGGCTACACCTTC.